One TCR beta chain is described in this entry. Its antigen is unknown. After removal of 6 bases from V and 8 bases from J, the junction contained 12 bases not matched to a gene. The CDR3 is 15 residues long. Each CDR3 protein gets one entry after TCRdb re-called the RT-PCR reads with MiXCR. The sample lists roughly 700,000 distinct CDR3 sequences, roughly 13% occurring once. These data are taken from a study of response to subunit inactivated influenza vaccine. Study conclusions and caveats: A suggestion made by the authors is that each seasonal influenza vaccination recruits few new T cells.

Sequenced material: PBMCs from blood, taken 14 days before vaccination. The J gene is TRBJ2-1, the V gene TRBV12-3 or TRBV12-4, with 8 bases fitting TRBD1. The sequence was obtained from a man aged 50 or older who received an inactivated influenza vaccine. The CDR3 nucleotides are TGTGCCAGCAGCCCTATCAGGGGGCGCGTCGATGAGCAGTTCTTC. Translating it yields CASSPIRGRVDEQFF.